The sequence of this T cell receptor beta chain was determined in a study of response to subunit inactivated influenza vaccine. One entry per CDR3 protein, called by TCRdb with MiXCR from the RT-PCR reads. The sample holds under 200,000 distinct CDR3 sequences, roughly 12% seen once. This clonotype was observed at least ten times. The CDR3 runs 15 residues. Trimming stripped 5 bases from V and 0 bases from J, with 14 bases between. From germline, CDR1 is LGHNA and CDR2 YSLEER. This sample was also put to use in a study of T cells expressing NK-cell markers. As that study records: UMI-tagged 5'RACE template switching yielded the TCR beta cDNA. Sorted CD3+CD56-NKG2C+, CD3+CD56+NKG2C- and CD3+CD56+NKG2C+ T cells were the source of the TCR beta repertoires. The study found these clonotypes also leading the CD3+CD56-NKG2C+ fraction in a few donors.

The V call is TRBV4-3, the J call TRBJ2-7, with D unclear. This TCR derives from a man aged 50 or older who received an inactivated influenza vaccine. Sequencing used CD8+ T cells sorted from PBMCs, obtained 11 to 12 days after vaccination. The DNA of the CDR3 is TGCGCCAGCAGCGCAGGTTACGCCAGCTCCTACGAGCAGTACTTC. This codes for CASSAGYASSYEQYF.